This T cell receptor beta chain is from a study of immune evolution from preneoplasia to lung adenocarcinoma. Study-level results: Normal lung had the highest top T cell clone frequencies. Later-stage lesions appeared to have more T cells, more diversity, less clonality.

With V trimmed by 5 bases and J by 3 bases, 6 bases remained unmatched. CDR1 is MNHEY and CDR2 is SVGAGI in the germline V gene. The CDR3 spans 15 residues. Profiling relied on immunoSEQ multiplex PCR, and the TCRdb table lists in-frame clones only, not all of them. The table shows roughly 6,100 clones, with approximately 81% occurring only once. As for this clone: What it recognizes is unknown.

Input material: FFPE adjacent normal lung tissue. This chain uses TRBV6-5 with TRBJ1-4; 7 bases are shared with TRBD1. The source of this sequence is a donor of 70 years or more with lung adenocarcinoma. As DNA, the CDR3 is TGTGCCAGCAGTACTCAGACAGGGTCTAATGAAAAACTGTTTTTT. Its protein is CASSTQTGSNEKLFF.